The source of this T cell receptor (beta chain) is a study of blood T cell repertoires in COVID-19. Turning to the study itself: Researchers got acute and convalescent COVID-19 samples from the United States, Italy and Spain.

The trim removed 0 bases at V and 4 bases at J, leaving 9 bases unmatched. The germline gives CDR1 MGHRA, CDR2 YSYEKL. The CDR3 is 18 residues long. Profiled with immunoSEQ multiplex PCR; TCRdb holds only in-frame clones, not every one. The table has about 250,000 clones, approximately 84% seen once. The sequencing sample was made of peripheral blood. This sequence joins TRBV4-1 and TRBJ2-2; 9 bases align to TRBD2. This receptor was obtained from a middle-aged man with active or convalescent COVID-19. The CDR3 sequence: CASSQDPSAGGPTGELFF. In DNA, the CDR3 is TGCGCCAGCAGCCAAGATCCCTCAGCGGGGGGACCCACCGGGGAGCTGTTTTTT.